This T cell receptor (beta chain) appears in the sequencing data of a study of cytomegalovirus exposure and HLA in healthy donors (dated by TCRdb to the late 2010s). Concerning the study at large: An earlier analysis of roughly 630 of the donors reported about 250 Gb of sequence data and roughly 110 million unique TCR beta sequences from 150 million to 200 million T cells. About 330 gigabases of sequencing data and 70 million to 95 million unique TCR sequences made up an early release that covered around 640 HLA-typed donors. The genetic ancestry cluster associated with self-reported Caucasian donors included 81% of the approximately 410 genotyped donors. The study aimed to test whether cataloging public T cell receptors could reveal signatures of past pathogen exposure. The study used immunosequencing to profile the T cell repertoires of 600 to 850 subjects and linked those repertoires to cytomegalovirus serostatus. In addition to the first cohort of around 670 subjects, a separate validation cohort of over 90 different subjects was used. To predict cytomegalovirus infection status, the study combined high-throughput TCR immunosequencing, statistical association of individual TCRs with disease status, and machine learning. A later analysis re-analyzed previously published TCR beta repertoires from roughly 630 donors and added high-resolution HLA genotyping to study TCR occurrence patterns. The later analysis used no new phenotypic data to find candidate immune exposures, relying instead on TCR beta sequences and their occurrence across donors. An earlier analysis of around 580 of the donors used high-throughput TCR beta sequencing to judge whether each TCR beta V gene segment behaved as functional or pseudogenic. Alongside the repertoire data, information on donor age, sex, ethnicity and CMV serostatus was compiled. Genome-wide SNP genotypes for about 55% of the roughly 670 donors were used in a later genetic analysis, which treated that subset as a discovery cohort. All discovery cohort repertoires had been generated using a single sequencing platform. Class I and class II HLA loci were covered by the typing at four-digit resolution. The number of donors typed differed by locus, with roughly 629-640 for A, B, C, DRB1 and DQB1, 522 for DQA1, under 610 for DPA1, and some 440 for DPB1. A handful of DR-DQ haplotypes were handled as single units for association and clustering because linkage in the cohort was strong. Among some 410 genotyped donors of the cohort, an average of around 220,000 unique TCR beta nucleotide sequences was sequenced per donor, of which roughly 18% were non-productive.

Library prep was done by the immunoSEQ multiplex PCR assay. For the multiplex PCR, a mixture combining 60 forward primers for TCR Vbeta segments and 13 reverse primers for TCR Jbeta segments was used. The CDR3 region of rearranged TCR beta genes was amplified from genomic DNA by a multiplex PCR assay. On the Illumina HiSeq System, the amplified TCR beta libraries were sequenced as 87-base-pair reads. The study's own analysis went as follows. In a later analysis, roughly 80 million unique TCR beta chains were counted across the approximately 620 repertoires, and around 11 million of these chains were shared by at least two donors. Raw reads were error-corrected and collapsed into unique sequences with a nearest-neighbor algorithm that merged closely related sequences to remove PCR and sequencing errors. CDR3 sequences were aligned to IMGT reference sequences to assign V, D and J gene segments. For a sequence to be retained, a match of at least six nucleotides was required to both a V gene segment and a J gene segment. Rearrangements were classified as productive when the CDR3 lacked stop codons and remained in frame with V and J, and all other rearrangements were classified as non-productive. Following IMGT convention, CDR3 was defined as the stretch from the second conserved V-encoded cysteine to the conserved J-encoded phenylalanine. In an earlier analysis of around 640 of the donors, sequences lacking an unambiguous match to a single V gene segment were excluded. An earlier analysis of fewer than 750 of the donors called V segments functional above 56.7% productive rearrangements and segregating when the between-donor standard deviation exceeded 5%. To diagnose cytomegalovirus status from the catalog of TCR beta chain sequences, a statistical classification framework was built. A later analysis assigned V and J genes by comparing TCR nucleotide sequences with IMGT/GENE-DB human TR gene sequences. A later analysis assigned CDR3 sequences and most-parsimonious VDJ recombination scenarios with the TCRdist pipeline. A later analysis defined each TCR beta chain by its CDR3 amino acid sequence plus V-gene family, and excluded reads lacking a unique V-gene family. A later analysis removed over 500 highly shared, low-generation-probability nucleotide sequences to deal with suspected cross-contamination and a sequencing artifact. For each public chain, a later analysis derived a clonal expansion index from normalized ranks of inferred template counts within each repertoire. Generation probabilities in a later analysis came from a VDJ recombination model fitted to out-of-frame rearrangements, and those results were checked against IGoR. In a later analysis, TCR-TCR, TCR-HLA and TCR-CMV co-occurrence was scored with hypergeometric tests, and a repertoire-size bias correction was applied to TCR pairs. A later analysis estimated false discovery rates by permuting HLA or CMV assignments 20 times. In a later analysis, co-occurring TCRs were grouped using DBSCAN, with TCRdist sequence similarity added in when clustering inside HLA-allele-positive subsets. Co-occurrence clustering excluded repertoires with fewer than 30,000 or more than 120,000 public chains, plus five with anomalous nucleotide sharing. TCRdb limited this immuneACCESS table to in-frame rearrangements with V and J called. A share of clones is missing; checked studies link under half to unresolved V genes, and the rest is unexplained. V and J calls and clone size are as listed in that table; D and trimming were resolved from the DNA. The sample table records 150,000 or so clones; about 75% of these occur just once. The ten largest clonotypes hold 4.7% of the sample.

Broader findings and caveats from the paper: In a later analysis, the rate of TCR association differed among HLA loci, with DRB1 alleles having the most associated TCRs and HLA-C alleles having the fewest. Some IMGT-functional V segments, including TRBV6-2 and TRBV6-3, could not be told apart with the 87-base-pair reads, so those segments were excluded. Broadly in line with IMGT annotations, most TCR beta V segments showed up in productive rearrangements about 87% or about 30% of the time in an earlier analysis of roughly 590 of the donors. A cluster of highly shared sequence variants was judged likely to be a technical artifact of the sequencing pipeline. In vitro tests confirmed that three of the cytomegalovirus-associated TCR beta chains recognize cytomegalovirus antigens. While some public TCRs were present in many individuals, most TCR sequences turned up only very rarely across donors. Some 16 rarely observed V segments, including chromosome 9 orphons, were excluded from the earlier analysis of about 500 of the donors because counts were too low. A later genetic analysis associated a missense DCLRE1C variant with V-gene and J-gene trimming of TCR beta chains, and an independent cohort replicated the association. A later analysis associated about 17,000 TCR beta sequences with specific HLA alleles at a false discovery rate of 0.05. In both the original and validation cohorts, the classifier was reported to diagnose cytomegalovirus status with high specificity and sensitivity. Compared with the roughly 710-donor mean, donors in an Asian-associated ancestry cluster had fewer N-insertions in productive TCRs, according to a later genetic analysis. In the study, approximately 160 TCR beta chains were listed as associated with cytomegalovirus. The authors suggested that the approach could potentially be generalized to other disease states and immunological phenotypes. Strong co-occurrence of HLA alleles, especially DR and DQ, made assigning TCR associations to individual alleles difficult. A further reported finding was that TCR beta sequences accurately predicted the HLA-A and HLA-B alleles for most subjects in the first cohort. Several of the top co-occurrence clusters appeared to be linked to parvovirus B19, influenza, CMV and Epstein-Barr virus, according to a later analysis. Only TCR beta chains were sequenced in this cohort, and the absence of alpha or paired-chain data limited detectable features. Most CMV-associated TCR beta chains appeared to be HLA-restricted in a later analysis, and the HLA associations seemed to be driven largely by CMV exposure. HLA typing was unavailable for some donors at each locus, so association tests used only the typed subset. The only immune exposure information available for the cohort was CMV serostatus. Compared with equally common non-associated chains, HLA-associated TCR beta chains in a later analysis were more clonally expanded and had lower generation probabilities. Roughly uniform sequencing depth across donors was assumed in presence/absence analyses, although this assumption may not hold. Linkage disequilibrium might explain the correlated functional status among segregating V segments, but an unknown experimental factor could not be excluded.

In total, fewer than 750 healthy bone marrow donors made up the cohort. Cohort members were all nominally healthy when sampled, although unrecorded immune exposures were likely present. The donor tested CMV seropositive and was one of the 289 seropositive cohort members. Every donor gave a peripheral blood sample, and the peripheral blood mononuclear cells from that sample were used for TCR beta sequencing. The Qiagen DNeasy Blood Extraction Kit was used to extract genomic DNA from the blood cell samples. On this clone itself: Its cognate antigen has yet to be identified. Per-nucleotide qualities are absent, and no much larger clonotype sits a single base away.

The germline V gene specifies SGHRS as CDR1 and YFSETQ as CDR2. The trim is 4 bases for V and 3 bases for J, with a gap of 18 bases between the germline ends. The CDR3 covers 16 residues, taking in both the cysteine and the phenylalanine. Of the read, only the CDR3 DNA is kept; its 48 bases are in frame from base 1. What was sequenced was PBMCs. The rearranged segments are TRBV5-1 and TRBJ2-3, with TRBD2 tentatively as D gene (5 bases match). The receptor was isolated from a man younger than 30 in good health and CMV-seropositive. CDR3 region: CASSPPSGIGTDTQYF. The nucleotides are TGCGCCAGCAGCCCCCCCTCGGGGATCGGAACAGATACGCAGTATTTT.